In this sample, the clone carrying this T cell receptor (beta chain) turned up a few times. Its antigen remains unidentified. Via MiXCR, TCRdb re-called the RT-PCR reads, giving one row per CDR3 protein. Found here are about 530,000 distinct CDR3 sequences, 10% to 15% of them singletons; the top ten hold less than 15%. The sample is drawn from a study of response to subunit inactivated influenza vaccine. The study's findings and limits: The authors suggested that every seasonal influenza vaccination recruits few new T cells.

The CDR3 is 17 residues long. The J segment lost 1 base and the V segment lost 0 bases, leaving 6 bases of the junction unmatched. Germline V gene data show CDR1 as ENHRY and CDR2 as SYGVKD. The input for sequencing was PBMCs from blood, taken more than 35 days after vaccination. This chain joins TRBV10-3 and TRBJ1-5, with 7 positions matching TRBD1. The clonotype comes from a man aged 50-59 years who received an inactivated influenza vaccine. CDR3 residues: CAISESARQGSNQPQHF. The CDR3 DNA reads as TGTGCCATCAGTGAGTCTGCCCGACAGGGAAGCAATCAGCCCCAGCATTTT.